Listed below are T cell receptor beta chains from one sample, sequenced in a study of OX40 agonist ivuxolimab in advanced cancers. Some clones are missing from TCRdb's copy, which holds only in-frame ones; the method was immunoSEQ multiplex PCR. The table lists roughly 10,000 clones, around three fifths of them singletons. Sequences were derived from CD4+ or CD8+ T cells sorted from blood, sampled in a trial of the OX40 agonist ivuxolimab. The receptors were gathered from an adult with an advanced solid tumor such as melanoma, head and neck, liver or kidney cancer. Both conserved end residues are trimmed from each CDR3. The order of the fields is V gene, J gene, CDR3 protein.

v_gene: TRBV19
j_gene: TRBJ2-7
CDR3aa: ASSISLEGEQY

v_gene: TRBV5-4
j_gene: TRBJ1-2
CDR3aa: ASSLVGGYT

v_gene: TRBV7-9
j_gene: TRBJ2-7
CDR3aa: ASSPPVAYEQY

v_gene: TRBV19
j_gene: TRBJ2-1
CDR3aa: ASSRDTYNEQF

v_gene: TRBV2
j_gene: TRBJ2-5
CDR3aa: ASSDSGEETQY

v_gene: TRBV5-6
j_gene: TRBJ2-5
CDR3aa: ASSLREGAAGETQY

v_gene: TRBV27
j_gene: TRBJ2-2
CDR3aa: ASSLLQGKVGELF

v_gene: TRBV7-9
j_gene: TRBJ1-2
CDR3aa: ASSSDVGGYT

v_gene: TRBV13
j_gene: TRBJ2-3
CDR3aa: ASSGGANTQY

v_gene: TRBV9
j_gene: TRBJ1-2
CDR3aa: ASSVGFEEGFYGYT

v_gene: TRBV2
j_gene: TRBJ1-4
CDR3aa: ASTGTDPNEKLF

v_gene: TRBV13
j_gene: TRBJ2-3
CDR3aa: ASSLAASTDTQY